The source of this T cell receptor (beta chain) is a study of shared T cell receptors in the human thymus. This clone was recorded once. This CDR3 is built from 19 residues. Germline CDR1 LGHNT, CDR2 FRNRAP. Deletions cut 5 bases from V and 6 bases from J, with 32 bases between. Some clones are missing from TCRdb's copy, which holds only in-frame ones; the method was immunoSEQ multiplex PCR. Here the sample spans 450,000 to 650,000 clones, approximately 80% being singletons. This sample also appeared in a second study, on human thymus T cells. That study reports: Having surgery to correct congenital heart defects, healthy Finnish infants acted as the donors. Thymic material originated from resections removed in the course of corrective heart surgery. Among thymic and blood repertoires, usage of V and J genes appeared biased. Thymic repertoires of unrelated individuals were reported in related research to overlap highly.

The chain combines TRBV12-5 with TRBJ2-7, with a possible D match to TRBD2 (5 bases). Sequencing was performed on thymocytes. The receptor was derived from a boy in the first two years of life with a congenital heart defect. The CDR3 DNA reads TGTGCTAGTGGTACCCGGGCAACACTAGTGCCCCAGGCTTGGACCGAGCAGTACTTC. This sequence encodes CASGTRATLVPQAWTEQYF.